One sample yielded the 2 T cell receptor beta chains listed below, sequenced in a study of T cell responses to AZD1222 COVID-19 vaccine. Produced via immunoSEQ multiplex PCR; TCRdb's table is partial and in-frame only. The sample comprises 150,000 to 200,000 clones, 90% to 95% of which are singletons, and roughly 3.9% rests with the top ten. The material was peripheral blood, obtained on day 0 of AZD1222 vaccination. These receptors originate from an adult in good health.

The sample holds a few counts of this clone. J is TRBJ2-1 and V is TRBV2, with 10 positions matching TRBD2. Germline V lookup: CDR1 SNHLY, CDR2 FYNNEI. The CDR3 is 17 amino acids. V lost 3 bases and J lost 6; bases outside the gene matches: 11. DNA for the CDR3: TGTGCCAGCAGTGAGATCTCCCTAGCGGGGGCGGGCAATGAGCAGTTCTTC. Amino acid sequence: CASSEISLAGAGNEQFF.

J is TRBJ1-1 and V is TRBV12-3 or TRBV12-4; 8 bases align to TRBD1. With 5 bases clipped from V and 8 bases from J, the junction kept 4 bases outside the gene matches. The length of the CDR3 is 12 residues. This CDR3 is CASSRTGTEAFF. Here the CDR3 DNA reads TGTGCCAGCAGTCGGACAGGGACAGAAGCTTTCTTT.